The following is a T cell receptor (beta chain) sequence with its context. Its binding antigen is unknown. There are no base qualities to consult, and no much larger clone falls within one base. The data were obtained in a study of shared clonotypes between healthy human individuals (dated by TCRdb to the early 2020s). Turning to the overall study: Three men and two women, aged 18 to 49 years, made up the cohort. The study deeply sequenced blood TCR repertoires of roughly five healthy adults to estimate repertoire size and the extent of clonotype sharing between individuals. For each donor, CD4 naive and CD4 memory were each given three plates, CD8 naive was given two plates, and CD8 memory was given one plate. To increase sequencing depth and limit assay-specific biases, TCR repertoire library preparation and sequencing were carried out by different laboratories using diverse techniques. Leukapheresis yielded between about 0.85 and 9.5 billion PBMCs per donor.

The donors were healthy, HIV-negative adults with no recently reported acute infections or vaccinations. Every donor was a Caucasian adult living in Nashville, Tennessee, USA. CD4+ T cells were enriched through magnetic negative selection, after which naive cells were positively selected on CD45RA and the remaining negative fraction served as the memory subset. Blood was collected by leukapheresis, and PBMCs were isolated by Ficoll-Histopaque density gradient centrifugation and then cryopreserved in liquid nitrogen vapor phase. Analytical flow cytometry was used to check the purity and quantity of every magnetically sorted T cell population. From each sorted fraction, genomic DNA was isolated and quantified by UV absorbance on a Nanodrop 2000c. The germline V gene specifies MGHDK as CDR1 and SYGVNS as CDR2. Cut back by 6 bases and 3 bases, the V and J ends lie 14 bases apart. There are 14 amino acids in the CDR3, from cysteine to phenylalanine inclusive. The entry retains the CDR3 DNA only, 42 bases that are in frame from base 1.

TCR CDR3 regions were amplified from genomic DNA by multiplex PCR using the deep immunoSEQ assay. For each cell subset, the extracted genomic DNA was distributed evenly across all wells of several immunoSEQ 96-well plates, and each plate served as one replicate. Each replicate PCR for sorted subsets received approximately 200 ng genomic DNA, equal to about 29,000 T cell genomes. Purified libraries were measured with a Qubit 3.0 fluorometer, size-checked on a Bioanalyzer 2100, and measured again with the KAPA Library Quantification kit. Every immunoSEQ 96-well plate was sequenced on a dedicated single-read 150-cycle Illumina NextSeq 550 flow cell. Regarding the original processing steps: The immunoSEQ output contained only junctional sequences without quality scores, so filtering could not match that applied to full-length reads. To assign V/J genes and CDR3, sequences were annotated against IMGT germline references using PyIR, a Python wrapper for IgBLAST v1.9. Reads were filtered out if the reads had weak V/J assignments (E-value above 1e-6), no CDR3, stop codons, out-of-frame junctions, or ambiguous translated residues. V3J clonotypes were defined as sequences sharing the same inferred V gene, J gene, and CDR3 amino acid sequence. Percentage overlap between repertoires was calculated by dividing the number of shared unique clonotypes by the size of the smaller repertoire. Three approaches were used to assess repertoire richness: RTK rarefaction, the Chao1 estimator, and Recon v2.1 estimates of unobserved clonotypes. Generation probabilities were computed with OLGA for all TCRbeta clonotypes obtained by the gDNA method from several donors. What TCRdb holds here is the immuneACCESS table cut down to in-frame rearrangements. Part of the clones is not present; checked against another copy, under half of the missing clones reflect an unresolved V gene, and the others are unexplained. Clonal size and the V and J genes are those of that table, whereas D and trimming came from the DNA. Recorded for this sample are 2 million to 3 million clones; under 95% of them occurred a single time. Of the sample, 0.36% is held by the ten largest clones.

Broader findings and caveats from the paper: Rarefaction of sorted-subset datasets indicated incomplete sequencing despite the large sequencing depth. The small number of donors limited the genetic and exposure-history diversity represented. Only blood was sampled, and tissue TCR repertoires likely differ from those in blood. Pairwise subsampling indicated that sequencing depth was expected to affect the degree of clonotype sharing among donors. Larger estimated clonotype richness was generally found for naive subsets than for memory subsets. Compared with non-shared clonotypes, the clonotypes found in all four sorted-subset donors had higher generation probabilities. Across four donors, roughly 5% of naive CD4, 3.5% of naive CD8, 2.3% of memory CD4, and over 0.35% of memory CD8 clonotypes were shared.

The chain is assembled from TRBV25-1 and TRBJ1-2; tentative D gene TRBD1, with 6 bases matching. Sequencing was done on a sample of naive CD4+ T cells from PBMCs. The sample's cell subset or site label is to be understood as: CD45RA+ positively selected. This TCR was sampled from a man between 18 and 35 years old in good health. Some clones in this sample may be carry-over from other donors' samples. CDR3 reads: CASRAGGGDYGYTF. The DNA reads TGTGCCAGCAGGGCCGGGGGGGGCGACTATGGCTACACCTTC.